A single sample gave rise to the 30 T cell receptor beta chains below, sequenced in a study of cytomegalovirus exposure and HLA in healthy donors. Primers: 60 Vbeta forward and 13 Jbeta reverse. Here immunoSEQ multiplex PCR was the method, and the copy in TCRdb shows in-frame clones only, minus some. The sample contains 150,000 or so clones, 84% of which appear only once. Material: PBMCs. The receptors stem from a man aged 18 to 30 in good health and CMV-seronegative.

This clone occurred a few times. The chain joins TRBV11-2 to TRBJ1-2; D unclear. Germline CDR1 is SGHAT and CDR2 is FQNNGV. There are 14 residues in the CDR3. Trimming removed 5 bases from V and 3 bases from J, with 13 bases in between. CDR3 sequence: CASSLGYGDYGYTF. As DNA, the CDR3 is TGTGCCAGCAGCCTCGGGTACGGGGACTATGGCTACACCTTC.

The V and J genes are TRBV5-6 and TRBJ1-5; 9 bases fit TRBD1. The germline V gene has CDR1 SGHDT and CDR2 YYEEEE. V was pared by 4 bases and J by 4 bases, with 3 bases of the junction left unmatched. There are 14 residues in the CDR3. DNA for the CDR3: TGTGCCAGCAGCCAAGGGACAGGGAATCAGCCCCAGCATTTT. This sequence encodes CASSQGTGNQPQHF.

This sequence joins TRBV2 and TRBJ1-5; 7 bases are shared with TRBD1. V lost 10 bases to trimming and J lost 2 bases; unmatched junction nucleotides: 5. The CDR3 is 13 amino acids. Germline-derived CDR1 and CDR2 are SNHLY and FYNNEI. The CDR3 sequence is CATQGEGNQPQHF. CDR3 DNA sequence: TGTGCCACCCAGGGGGAGGGCAATCAGCCCCAGCATTTT.

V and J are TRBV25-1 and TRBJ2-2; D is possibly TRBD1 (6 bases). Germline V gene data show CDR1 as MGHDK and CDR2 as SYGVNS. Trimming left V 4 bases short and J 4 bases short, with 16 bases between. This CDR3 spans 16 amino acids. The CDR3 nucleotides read TGTGCCAGCAGTGGACAGACAGGACAACTCACCGGGGAGCTGTTTTTT. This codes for CASSGQTGQLTGELFF.

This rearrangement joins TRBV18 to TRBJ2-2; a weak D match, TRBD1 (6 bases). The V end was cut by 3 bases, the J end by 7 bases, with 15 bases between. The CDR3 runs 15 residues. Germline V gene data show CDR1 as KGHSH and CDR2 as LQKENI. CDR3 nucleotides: TGTGCCAGCTCACCGATACCTCAGGGGCACGGGGAGCTGTTTTTT. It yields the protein CASSPIPQGHGELFF.

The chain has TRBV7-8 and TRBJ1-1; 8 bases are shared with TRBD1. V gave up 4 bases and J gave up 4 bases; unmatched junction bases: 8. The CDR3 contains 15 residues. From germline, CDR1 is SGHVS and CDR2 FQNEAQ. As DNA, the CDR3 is TGTGCCAGCAGCTCAACCAGGGGGCGGGCCACTGAAGCTTTCTTT. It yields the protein CASSSTRGRATEAFF.

CDR3: CASSRYSGYNEQFF. The CDR3 DNA is TGTGCCAGCAGCCGATACTCAGGGTACAATGAGCAGTTCTTC. The rearrangement uses TRBV7-9 and TRBJ2-7; a possible D gene is TRBD1 (5 bases). The DNA end is more similar to TRBJ2-1, so the J call may be wrong. This CDR3 spans 14 amino acids. From germline, CDR1 is SEHNR and CDR2 FQNEAQ (reference sequence).

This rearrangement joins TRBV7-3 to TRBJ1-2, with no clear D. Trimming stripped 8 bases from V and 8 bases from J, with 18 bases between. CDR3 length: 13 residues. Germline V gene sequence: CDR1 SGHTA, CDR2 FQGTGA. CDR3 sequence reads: CASLKLVENGYTF. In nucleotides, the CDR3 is TGTGCCAGCCTTAAGCTTGTCGAAAACGGCTACACCTTC.

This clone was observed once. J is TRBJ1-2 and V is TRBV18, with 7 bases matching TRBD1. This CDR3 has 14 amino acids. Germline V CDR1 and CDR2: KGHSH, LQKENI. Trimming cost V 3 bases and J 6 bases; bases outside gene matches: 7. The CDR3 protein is CASSPGSGGDGYTF. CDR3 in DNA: TGTGCCAGCTCACCTGGGTCAGGGGGAGATGGCTACACCTTC.

This chain's CDR3 is CASSFSEGARNEQFF. The DNA of the CDR3 is TGTGCCAGCAGCTTTTCGGAGGGGGCGAGGAATGAGCAGTTCTTC. The rearrangement links TRBV5-5 to TRBJ2-1, with TRBD1 as a possible D gene (7 bases). Germline V gene data show CDR1 as SGHKS and CDR2 as YYEKEE (reference sequence). V lost 2 bases to trimming and J lost 7 bases, with 16 bases between them. CDR3 length: 15 amino acids. The variable domain in full, with the rest retrieved from reference TRBV5-5 and TRBJ2-1, is DAGVTQSPTHLIKTRGQQVTLRCSPISGHKSVSWYQQVLGQGPQFIFQYYEKEERGRGNFPDRFSARQFPNYSSELNVNALLLGDSALYLCASSFSEGARNEQFFGPGTRLTVL.

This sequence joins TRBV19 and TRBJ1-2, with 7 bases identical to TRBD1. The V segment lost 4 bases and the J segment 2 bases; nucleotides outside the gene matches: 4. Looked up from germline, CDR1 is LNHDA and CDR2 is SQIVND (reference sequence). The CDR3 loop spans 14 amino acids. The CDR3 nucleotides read TGTGCCAGTAGTAGCAGACAGGGAAACTATGGCTACACCTTC. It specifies CASSSRQGNYGYTF.

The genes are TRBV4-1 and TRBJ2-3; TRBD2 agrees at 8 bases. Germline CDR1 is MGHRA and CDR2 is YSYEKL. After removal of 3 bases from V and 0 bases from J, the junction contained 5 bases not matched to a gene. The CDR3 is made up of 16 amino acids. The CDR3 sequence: CASSQGPSGSTDTQYF. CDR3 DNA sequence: TGCGCCAGCAGCCAGGGGCCTAGCGGGAGCACAGATACGCAGTATTTT.

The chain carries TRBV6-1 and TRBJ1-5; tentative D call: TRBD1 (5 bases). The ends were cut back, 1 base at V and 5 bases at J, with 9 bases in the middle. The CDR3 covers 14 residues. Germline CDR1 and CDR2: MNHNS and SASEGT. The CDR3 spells CASSEDPGYQPQHF. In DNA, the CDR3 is TGTGCCAGCAGTGAAGACCCAGGGTATCAGCCCCAGCATTTT.

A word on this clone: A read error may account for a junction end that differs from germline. CDR3 in DNA: TGTGCCAGCAGCTCATACCGGGACAGCCTCATCATCTTT. Its translation is CASSSYRDSLIIF. This rearrangement joins TRBV7-9 to TRBJ1-1; TRBD1 agrees at 7 bases. Germline CDR1 SEHNR, CDR2 FQNEAQ (reference sequence). The CDR3 extends over 13 amino acids.

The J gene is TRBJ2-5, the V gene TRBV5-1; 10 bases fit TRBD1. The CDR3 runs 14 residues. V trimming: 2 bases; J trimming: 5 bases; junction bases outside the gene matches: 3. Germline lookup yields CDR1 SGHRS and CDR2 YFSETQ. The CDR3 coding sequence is TGCGCCAGCAGCTTTGGGACAGGGGAGGAGACCCAGTACTTC. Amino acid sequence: CASSFGTGEETQYF.

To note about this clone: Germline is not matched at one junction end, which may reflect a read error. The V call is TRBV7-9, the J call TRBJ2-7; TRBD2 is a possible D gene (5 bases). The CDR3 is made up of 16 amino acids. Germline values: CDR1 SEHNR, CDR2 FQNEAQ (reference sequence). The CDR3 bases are TGTTCCAGCAGCCCCACAGCTGGGGAGTGGGGCTACGAGCAGTACTTC. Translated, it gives CSSSPTAGEWGYEQYF.

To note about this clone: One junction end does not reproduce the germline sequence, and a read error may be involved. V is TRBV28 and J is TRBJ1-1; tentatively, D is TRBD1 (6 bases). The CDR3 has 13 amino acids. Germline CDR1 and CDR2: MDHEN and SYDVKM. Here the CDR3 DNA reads TGTGCCACAATCATAGGGGGTGGTACTGAAGCTCTCTTT. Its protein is CATIIGGGTEALF.

CDR3 sequence (DNA): TGTGCCAGCAGCCCTGGGGCCAGCGCTAACTATGGCTACACCTTC. This encodes CASSPGASANYGYTF. The chain joins TRBV7-2 to TRBJ1-2; tentatively, D is TRBD1 (5 bases). The V end was cut by 5 bases, the J end by 0 bases, with 13 bases between. Germline CDR1 SGHTA, CDR2 FQGNSA. The CDR3 covers 15 residues.

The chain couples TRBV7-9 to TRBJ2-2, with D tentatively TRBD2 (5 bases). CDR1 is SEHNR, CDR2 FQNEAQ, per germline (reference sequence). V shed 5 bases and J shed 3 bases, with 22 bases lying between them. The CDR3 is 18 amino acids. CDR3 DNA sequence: TGTGCCAGCAGCCCGACGGGGTCACACGGAAGGGACACCGGGGAGCTGTTTTTT. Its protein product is CASSPTGSHGRDTGELFF.

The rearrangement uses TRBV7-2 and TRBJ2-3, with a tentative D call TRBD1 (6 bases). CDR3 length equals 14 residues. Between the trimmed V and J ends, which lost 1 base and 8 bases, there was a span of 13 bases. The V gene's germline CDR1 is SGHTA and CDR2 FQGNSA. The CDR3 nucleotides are TGTGCCAGCAGCTTAGAGCCAACCAGGGGTACGCAGTATTTT. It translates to CASSLEPTRGTQYF. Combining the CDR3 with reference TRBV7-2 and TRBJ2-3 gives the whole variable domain GAGVSQSPSNKVTEKGKDVELRCDPISGHTALYWYRQSLGQGLEFLIYFQGNSAPDKSGLPSDRFSAERTGGSVSTLTIQRTQQEDSAVYLCASSLEPTRGTQYFGPGTRLTVL.

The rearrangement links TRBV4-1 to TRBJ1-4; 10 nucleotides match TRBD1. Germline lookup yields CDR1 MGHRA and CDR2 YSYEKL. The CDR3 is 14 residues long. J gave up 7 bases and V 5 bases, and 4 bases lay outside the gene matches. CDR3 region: CASSAGTGVEKLFF. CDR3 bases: TGCGCCAGCAGCGCCGGGACAGGGGTTGAAAAACTGTTTTTT.

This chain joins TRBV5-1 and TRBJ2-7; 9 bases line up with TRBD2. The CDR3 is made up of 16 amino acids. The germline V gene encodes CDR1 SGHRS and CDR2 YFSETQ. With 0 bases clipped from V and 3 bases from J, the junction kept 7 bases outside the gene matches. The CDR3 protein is CASSLGSGRRNYEQYF. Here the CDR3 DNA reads TGCGCCAGCAGCTTGGGGAGCGGGAGGCGAAACTACGAGCAGTACTTC.

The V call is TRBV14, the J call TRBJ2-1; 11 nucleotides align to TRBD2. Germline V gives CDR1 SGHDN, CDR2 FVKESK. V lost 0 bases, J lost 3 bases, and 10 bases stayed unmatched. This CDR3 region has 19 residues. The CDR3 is CASSQDQRWGLAVYNEQFF. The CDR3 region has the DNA TGTGCCAGCAGCCAAGATCAGAGGTGGGGACTAGCGGTCTACAATGAGCAGTTCTTC.

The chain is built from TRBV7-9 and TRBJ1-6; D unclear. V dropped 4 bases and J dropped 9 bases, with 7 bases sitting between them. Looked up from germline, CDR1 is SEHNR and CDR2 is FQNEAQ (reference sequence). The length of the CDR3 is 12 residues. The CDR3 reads CASSSQASPLHF. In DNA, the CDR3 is TGTGCCAGCAGCTCCCAAGCTTCACCCCTCCACTTT.

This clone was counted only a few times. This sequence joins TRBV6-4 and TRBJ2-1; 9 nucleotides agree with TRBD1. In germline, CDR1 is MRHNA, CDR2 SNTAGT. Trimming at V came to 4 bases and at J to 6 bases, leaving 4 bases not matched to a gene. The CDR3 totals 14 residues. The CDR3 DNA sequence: TGTGCCAGCAGTGTGGGACAGGGAGGCAATGAGCAGTTCTTC. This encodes CASSVGQGGNEQFF.

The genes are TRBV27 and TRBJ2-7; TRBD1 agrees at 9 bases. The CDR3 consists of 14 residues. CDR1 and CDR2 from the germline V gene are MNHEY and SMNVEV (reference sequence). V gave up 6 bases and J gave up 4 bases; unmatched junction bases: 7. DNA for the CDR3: TGTGCCAGCAGCCCACAGGGGGCCCTATACGAGCAGTACTTC. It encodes CASSPQGALYEQYF.

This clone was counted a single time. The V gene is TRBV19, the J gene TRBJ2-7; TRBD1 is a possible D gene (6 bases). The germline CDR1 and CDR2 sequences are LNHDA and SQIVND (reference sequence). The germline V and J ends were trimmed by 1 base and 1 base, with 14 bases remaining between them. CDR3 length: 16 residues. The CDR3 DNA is TGTGCCAGTAGTATAGGAACAGGGCGATTTTCCTACGAGCAGTACTTC. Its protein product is CASSIGTGRFSYEQYF. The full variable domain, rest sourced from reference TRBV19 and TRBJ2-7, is DGGITQSPKYLFRKEGQNVTLSCEQNLNHDAMYWYRQDPGQGLRLIYYSQIVNDFQKGDIAEGYSVSREKKESFPLTVTSAQKNPTAFYLCASSIGTGRFSYEQYFGPGTRLTVT.

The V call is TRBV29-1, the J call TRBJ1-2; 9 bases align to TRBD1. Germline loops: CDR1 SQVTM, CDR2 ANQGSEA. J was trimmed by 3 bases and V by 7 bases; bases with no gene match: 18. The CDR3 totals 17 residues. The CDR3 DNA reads TGCAGCGCCGGAGGGGGGACAGGGTTTAATTGGGACTATGGCTACACCTTC. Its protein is CSAGGGTGFNWDYGYTF.

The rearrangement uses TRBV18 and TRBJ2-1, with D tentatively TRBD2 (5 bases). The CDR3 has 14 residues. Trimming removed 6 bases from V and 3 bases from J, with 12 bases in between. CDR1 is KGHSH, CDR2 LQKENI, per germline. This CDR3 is CASSEGNVYNEQFF. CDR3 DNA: TGTGCCAGCTCTGAGGGCAATGTCTACAATGAGCAGTTCTTC.

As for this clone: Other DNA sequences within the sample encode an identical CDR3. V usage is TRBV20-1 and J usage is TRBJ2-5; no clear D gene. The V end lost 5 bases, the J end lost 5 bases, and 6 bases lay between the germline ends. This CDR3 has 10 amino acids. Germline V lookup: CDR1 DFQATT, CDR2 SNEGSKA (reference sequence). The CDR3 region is CSAPQETQYF. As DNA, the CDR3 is TGCAGTGCTCCTCAGGAGACCCAGTACTTC.